These 5 T cell receptor beta chains came from one sample sequenced in a study of CD8+ T cells in alopecia areata. cDNA reverse transcribed from extracted RNA served as the sequencing template. The protocol was immunoSEQ multiplex PCR, while the TCRdb copy is restricted to in-frame clones and leaves out a portion. In the table there are 110,000 or so clones, approximately 59% of which are singletons. Treatment here: oral pan-JAK inhibitor, 5-10 mg twice daily. The sequences come from CD8+ T cells sorted from blood, collected at week 4, from a patient treated with tofacitinib. These receptors were taken from a human donor with alopecia areata.

This clone occurred many times. The chain combines TRBV4-1 with TRBJ1-1; no clear D gene. The CDR3 is 13 amino acids. V was shortened by 3 bases and J by 4 bases, with 9 bases between the two germline ends. The germline V gene has CDR1 MGHRA and CDR2 YSYEKL. The CDR3 loop is CASSQGSSTEAFF. The DNA for the CDR3 is TGCGCCAGCAGCCAGGGTTCAAGCACTGAAGCTTTCTTT.

This chain links TRBV5-6 with TRBJ2-7; 14 bases match TRBD2. From germline, CDR1 is SGHDT and CDR2 YYEEEE. CDR3 length: 17 amino acids. J lost 7 bases, V lost 4 bases, and 13 bases had no gene match. The CDR3 bases are TGTGCCAGCAGCGCCAACCCTGGACTAGCGGGGGGTTCGGAGCAGTACTTC. The encoded protein is CASSANPGLAGGSEQYF.

This clone occurred a few times. The chain has TRBV29-1 and TRBJ2-7; D gene unclear. V was pared by 6 bases and J by 0 bases, with 12 bases between. Germline CDR1 reads SQVTM; CDR2 reads ANQGSEA. The CDR3 runs 13 residues. Here the CDR3 reads CSVRSSSSYEQYF. The DNA for the CDR3 is TGCAGCGTCAGGAGTTCGAGCTCCTACGAGCAGTACTTC.

This chain joins TRBV29-1 and TRBJ2-4; 8 nucleotides line up with TRBD2. Trimming cost V 2 bases and J 5 bases; bases outside gene matches: 5. The CDR3 runs 14 residues. Germline CDR1 and CDR2: SQVTM and ANQGSEA. The CDR3 loop reads CSVELAGRQNIQYF. The CDR3, as DNA: TGCAGCGTTGAACTAGCGGGCAGACAAAACATTCAGTACTTC.

In its sample, this clone was seen a few times. This rearrangement joins TRBV28 to TRBJ2-1; the match to TRBD1 covers 7 bases. The length of the CDR3 is 15 residues. J gave up 10 bases and V 6 bases, and 15 bases lay outside the gene matches. Per germline, CDR1 MDHEN and CDR2 SYDVKM. CDR3 residues: CASSQQGTNWGEQFF. Here the CDR3 DNA reads TGTGCCAGCAGCCAACAGGGGACCAACTGGGGAGAGCAGTTCTTC.